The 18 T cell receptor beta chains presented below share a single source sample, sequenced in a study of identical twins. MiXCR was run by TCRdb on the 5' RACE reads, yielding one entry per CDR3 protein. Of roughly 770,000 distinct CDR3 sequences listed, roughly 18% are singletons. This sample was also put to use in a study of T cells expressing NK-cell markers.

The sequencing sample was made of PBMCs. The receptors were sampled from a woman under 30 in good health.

CDR3 sequence (DNA): TGCAGTGCTCCCGGAGGGTTGAGAACAGATACGCAGTATTTT. Translation gives CSAPGGLRTDTQYF. The chain recombines TRBV20-1 with TRBJ2-3; a weak D match, TRBD2 (6 bases). Trimming pared 5 bases from V and 3 bases from J, leaving 15 bases between. Germline V gene sequence: CDR1 DFQATT, CDR2 SNEGSKA (reference sequence). CDR3 length equals 14 residues.

The CDR3 nucleotides are TGTGCCAGCAGCGTGTCCCCCCTAGCGGGGACCGATACGCAGTATTTT. Protein product: CASSVSPLAGTDTQYF. This chain joins TRBV9 and TRBJ2-3; 9 bases are a match to TRBD2. The CDR3 length is 16 residues. V shed 2 bases and J 6 bases; nucleotides not matched to a gene: 10. CDR1 is SGDLS, CDR2 YYNGEE, per germline.

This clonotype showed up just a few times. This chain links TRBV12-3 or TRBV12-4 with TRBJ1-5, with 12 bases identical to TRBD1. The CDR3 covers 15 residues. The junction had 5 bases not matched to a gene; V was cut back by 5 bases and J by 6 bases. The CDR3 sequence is CASSRDRGPAQPQHF. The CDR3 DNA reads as TGTGCCAGCAGTCGGGACAGGGGGCCAGCTCAGCCCCAGCATTTT.

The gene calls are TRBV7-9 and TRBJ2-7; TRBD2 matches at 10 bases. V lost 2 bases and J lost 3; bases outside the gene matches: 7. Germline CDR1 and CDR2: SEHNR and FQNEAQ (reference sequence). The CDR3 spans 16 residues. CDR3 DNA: TGTGCCAGCAGCTTAACCGGGACTAGCGTAAACTACGAGCAGTACTTC. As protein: CASSLTGTSVNYEQYF.

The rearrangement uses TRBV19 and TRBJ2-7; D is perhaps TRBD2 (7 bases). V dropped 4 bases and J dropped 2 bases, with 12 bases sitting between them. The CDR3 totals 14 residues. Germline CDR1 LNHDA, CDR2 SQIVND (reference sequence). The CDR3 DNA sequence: TGTGCCAGTAGTACGAGGGGGACTACCTACGAGCAGTACTTC. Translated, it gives CASSTRGTTYEQYF. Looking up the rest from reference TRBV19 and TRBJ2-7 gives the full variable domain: DGGITQSPKYLFRKEGQNVTLSCEQNLNHDAMYWYRQDPGQGLRLIYYSQIVNDFQKGDIAEGYSVSREKKESFPLTVTSAQKNPTAFYLCASSTRGTTYEQYFGPGTRLTVT.

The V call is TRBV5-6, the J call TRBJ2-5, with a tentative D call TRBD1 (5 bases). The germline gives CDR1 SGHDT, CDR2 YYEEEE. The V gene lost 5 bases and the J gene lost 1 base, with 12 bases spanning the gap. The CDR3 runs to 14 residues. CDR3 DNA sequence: TGTGCCAGCAGATCAGACAGCTTCCAAGAGACCCAGTACTTC. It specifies CASRSDSFQETQYF.

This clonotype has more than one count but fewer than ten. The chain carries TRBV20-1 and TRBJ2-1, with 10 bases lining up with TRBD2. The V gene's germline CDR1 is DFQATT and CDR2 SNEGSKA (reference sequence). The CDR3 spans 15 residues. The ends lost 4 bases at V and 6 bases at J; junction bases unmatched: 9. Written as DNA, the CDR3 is TGCAGTGCTAACGAGGATACTAGCGGGGCCAATGAGCAGTTCTTC. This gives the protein CSANEDTSGANEQFF.

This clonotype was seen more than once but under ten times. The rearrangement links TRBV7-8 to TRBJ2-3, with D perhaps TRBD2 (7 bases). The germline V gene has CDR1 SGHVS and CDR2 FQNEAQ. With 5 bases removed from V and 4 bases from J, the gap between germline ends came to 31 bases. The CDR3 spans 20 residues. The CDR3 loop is CASSLELPAYGGGRADTQYF. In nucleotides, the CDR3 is TGTGCCAGCAGCCTAGAACTTCCCGCCTACGGCGGGGGCCGGGCAGATACGCAGTATTTT.

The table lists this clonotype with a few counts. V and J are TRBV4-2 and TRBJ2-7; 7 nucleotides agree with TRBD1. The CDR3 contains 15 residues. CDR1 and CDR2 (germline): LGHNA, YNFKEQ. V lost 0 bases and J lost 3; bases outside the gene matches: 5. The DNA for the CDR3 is TGTGCCAGCAGCCAAGACTCTCCAGGGGGCTACGAGCAGTACTTC. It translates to CASSQDSPGGYEQYF.

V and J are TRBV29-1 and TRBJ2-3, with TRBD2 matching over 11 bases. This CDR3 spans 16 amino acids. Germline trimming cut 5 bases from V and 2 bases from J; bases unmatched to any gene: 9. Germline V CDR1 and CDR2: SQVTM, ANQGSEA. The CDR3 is CSVLLAGGPNTDTQYF. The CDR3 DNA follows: TGCAGCGTTCTCTTAGCGGGGGGGCCGAACACAGATACGCAGTATTTT.

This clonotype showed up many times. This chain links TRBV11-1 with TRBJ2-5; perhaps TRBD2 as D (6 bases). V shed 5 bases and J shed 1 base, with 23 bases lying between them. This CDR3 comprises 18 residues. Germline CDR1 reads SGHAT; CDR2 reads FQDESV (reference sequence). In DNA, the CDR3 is TGTGCCAGCAGCCACCTGCTCATGGGAGGAATGCCCCAAGAGACCCAGTACTTC. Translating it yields CASSHLLMGGMPQETQYF. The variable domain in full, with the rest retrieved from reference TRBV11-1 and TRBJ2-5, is EAEVAQSPRYKITEKSQAVAFWCDPISGHATLYWYRQILGQGPELLVQFQDESVVDDSQLPKDRFSAERLKGVDSTLKIQPAELGDSAMYLCASSHLLMGGMPQETQYFGPGTRLLVL.

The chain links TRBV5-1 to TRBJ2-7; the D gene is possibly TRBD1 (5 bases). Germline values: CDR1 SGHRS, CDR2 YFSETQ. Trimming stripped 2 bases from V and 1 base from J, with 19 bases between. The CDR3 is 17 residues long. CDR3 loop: CASSFIFGGAGSYEQYF. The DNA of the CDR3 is TGCGCCAGCAGCTTTATATTTGGTGGAGCAGGGTCCTACGAGCAGTACTTC.

Here the CDR3 DNA reads TGCAGTGCTCGTAGCAGGGGGCTGGAAGGCTACACCTTC. This sequence encodes CSARSRGLEGYTF. The chain links TRBV20-1 to TRBJ1-2; 8 nucleotides line up with TRBD1. Losses at the gene ends were 5 bases for V and 8 bases for J; bases not matched to a gene: 10. The CDR3 is 13 residues long. CDR1 is DFQATT, CDR2 SNEGSKA, per germline (reference sequence).

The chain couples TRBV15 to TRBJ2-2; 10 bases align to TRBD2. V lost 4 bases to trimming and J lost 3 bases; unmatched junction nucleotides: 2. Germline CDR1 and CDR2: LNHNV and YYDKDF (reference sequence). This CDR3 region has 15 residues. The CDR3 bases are TGTGCCACCAGCACTGGACTAGCGGACACCGGGGAGCTGTTTTTT. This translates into CATSTGLADTGELFF.

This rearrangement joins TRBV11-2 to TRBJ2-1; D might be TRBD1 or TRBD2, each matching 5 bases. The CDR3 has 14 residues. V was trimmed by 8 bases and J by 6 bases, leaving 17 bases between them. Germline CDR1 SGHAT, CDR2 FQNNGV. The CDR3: CASRPSGTVNEQFF. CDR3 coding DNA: TGTGCCAGCCGACCATCCGGGACGGTCAATGAGCAGTTCTTC.

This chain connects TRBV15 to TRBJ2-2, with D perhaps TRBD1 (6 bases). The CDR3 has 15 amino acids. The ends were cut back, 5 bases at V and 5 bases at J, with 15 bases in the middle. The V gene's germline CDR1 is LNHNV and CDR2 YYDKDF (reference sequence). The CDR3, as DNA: TGTGCCACCAGCGGGGGCCGGACCTCGACCGGGGAGCTGTTTTTT. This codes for CATSGGRTSTGELFF. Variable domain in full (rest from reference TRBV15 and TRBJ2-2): DAMVIQNPRYQVTQFGKPVTLSCSQTLNHNVMYWYQQKSSQAPKLLFHYYDKDFNNEADTPDNFQSRRPNTSFCFLDIRSPGLGDTAMYLCATSGGRTSTGELFFGEGSRLTVL.

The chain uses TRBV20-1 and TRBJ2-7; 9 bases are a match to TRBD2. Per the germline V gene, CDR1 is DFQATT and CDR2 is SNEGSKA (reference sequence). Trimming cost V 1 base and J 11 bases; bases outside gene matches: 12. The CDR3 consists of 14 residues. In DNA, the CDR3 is TGCAGTGCTAGAGTTAGCGGGGGACCCGCTTTAGAGTACTTC. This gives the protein CSARVSGGPALEYF.

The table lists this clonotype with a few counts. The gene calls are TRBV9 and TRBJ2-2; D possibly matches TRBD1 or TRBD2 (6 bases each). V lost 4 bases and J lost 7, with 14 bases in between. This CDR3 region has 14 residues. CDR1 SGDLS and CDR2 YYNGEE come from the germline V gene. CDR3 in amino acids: CASSTWGAGGELFF. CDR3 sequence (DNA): TGTGCCAGCAGCACCTGGGGGGCGGGCGGGGAGCTGTTTTTT. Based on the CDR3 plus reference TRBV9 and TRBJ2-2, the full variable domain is DSGVTQTPKHLITATGQRVTLRCSPRSGDLSVYWYQQSLDQGLQFLIQYYNGEERAKGNILERFSAQQFPDLHSELNLSSLELGDSALYFCASSTWGAGGELFFGEGSRLTVL.